A selection of T cell receptor beta chains follows, all from one sample in a study of T cell responses to AZD1222 COVID-19 vaccine. The data were produced by immunoSEQ multiplex PCR, yet TCRdb's version contains in-frame clones alone and is incomplete. Among 90,000 to 110,000 clones listed, 70% to 90% were seen once. The sample here was peripheral blood, taken on day 0 of AZD1222 vaccination. These receptors were obtained from an adult in good health. Both conserved end residues are part of each CDR3. D genes are given only for firm matches. The size field is filled for only some rows; it gives once, few, many or a size class.

abundance | j_gene | v_gene | d_gene | CDR3nt | CDR3aa
. | TRBJ1-1 | TRBV15 | . | TGTGCCACCAGCGTTAGAGGTTGGCCCACTGAAGCTTTCTTT | CATSVRGWPTEAFF
. | TRBJ2-7 | TRBV29-1 | . | TGCAGCGTTGTGCCGATACGAGGGGGGATCCCCGAGCAGTACTTC | CSVVPIRGGIPEQYF
. | TRBJ2-1 | TRBV19 | TRBD2 | TGTGCCAGTAGTATCCAACTAGCGGGTGAGCAGTTCTTC | CASSIQLAGEQFF
once | TRBJ2-3 | TRBV5-1 | TRBD2 | TGCGCCAGCACGATTAGCGGGGCTAGCACAGATACGCAGTATTTT | CASTISGASTDTQYF
once | TRBJ1-2 | TRBV28 | . | TGTGCCAGCAGTTTTTCCAGGGTCATCTATGGCTACACCTTC | CASSFSRVIYGYTF
. | TRBJ1-5 | TRBV27 | . | TGTGCCAGCAGTCCAAGCAGATTGGGAACATATAGCAATCAGCCCCAGCATTTT | CASSPSRLGTYSNQPQHF
. | TRBJ2-7 | TRBV18 | TRBD1 | TGTGCCAGCTCACAATCCGGGACAGGGCAGCACGAGCAGTACTTC | CASSQSGTGQHEQYF
. | TRBJ2-3 | TRBV4-3 | . | TGCGCCAGCAGCCAATGGACACCTAGCACAGATACGCAGTATTTT | CASSQWTPSTDTQYF
. | TRBJ2-5 | TRBV19 | . | TGTGCCAGTAGTATCAGAAGGGGGGAGACCCAGTACTTC | CASSIRRGETQYF
once | TRBJ2-7 | TRBV6-4 | TRBD1 | TGTGCCAGCAGACGGGACAGGGGCTACGAGCAGTACTTC | CASRRDRGYEQYF
few | TRBJ1-4 | TRBV10-3 | . | TGTGCCATCACTAACGGGGAGAGTGAAAAACTGTTTTTT | CAITNGESEKLFF
once | TRBJ2-5 | TRBV7-6 | TRBD1 | TGTGCCAGCAGCCCCATGGTGAGGGGGCTGGGAGAGACCCAGTACTTC | CASSPMVRGLGETQYF
once | TRBJ2-3 | TRBV19 | TRBD1 | TGTGCCAGTAGTATAGGGACAGGGTGGACAGATACGCAGTATTTT | CASSIGTGWTDTQYF
. | TRBJ2-5 | TRBV15 | . | TGTGCCACCAGCAGAGATCAGGGGGGAGAGACCCAGTACTTC | CATSRDQGGETQYF
. | TRBJ2-7 | TRBV7-2 | . | TGTGCCAGCAGCCCACGTCGGACGGACAGCGAGCAGTACTTC | CASSPRRTDSEQYF
. | TRBJ1-2 | TRBV28 | . | TGTGCCAGCAGTTTATGGGGAGACGGCTACACCTTC | CASSLWGDGYTF
. | TRBJ1-2 | TRBV19 | TRBD1 | TGTGCCAGTAGTCCCCAATCGACAGGGGACTATGGCTACACCTTC | CASSPQSTGDYGYTF
. | TRBJ1-5 | TRBV28 | . | TGTGCCAGCAGTTTAACCGGGGGCGTCAATCAGCCCCAGCATTTT | CASSLTGGVNQPQHF
. | TRBJ2-6 | TRBV7-3 | . | TGTGCCAGCAGCCATCCGACGGGACTCCCTTGGGCCAACGTCCTGACTTTC | CASSHPTGLPWANVLTF
. | TRBJ2-7 | TRBV6-5 | TRBD2 | TGTGCCAGCAGAGGGGAGGGATTTACCTACGAGCAGTACTTC | CASRGEGFTYEQYF
. | TRBJ1-5 | TRBV19 | . | TGTGCCAGTAGCCGAGGGTGGCAGCCCCAGCATTTT | CASSRGWQPQHF
once | TRBJ1-3 | TRBV7-9 | . | TGTGCCAGCAGGTTGGGACCGAAATCCTCTGGAAACACCATATATTTT | CASRLGPKSSGNTIYF
. | TRBJ1-2 | TRBV5-4 | . | TGTGCCAGCACCCAGGACAGCCTCTATGGCTACACCTTC | CASTQDSLYGYTF
. | TRBJ2-2 | TRBV4-2 | TRBD2 | TGTGCCAGCAGCCAAGATGGAAGCGGGATGGGAACCGGGGAGCTGTTTTTT | CASSQDGSGMGTGELFF
. | TRBJ1-5 | TRBV7-2 | . | TGTGCCAGCAGCTCCTCCCAGGTTCTGCCCCAGCATTTT | CASSSSQVLPQHF
. | TRBJ2-3 | TRBV19 | TRBD1 | TGTGCCACTACAGGGGTAATGGATACGCAGTATTTT | CATTGVMDTQYF
. | TRBJ2-2 | TRBV19 | . | TGTGCCAGTAGCGGACTGGAGTGGACCGGGGAGCTGTTTTTT | CASSGLEWTGELFF
. | TRBJ2-3 | TRBV27 | . | TGTGCCAGCAGTTTAATCGGAAGCACAGATACGCAGTATTTT | CASSLIGSTDTQYF
. | TRBJ1-2 | TRBV2 | . | TGTGCCAGCAGTGACCAAAGTAACTATGGCTACACCTTC | CASSDQSNYGYTF
. | TRBJ2-3 | TRBV5-1 | . | TGCGCCAGCAGCCTGGGGGGAACCGGGACGGCCATCACAGATACGCAGTATTTT | CASSLGGTGTAITDTQYF
. | TRBJ1-5 | TRBV30 | . | TGTGCCTGGAGTTACTTTCGGGATCAGCCCCAGCATTTT | CAWSYFRDQPQHF
. | TRBJ2-7 | TRBV19 | . | TGTGCCAGTAGTATAGCCACTAGAGGATCCTACGAGCAGTACTTC | CASSIATRGSYEQYF
. | TRBJ2-7 | TRBV28 | . | TGTGCCAGCAGTTTATCGGTCGGGGTGCAGGGTAGTTTGTACTTC | CASSLSVGVQGSLYF
few | TRBJ2-7 | TRBV28 | . | TGTGCCAGCAGTTTTGGCCAGGAATACTACGAGCAGTACTTC | CASSFGQEYYEQYF
. | TRBJ2-7 | TRBV7-2 | . | TGTGCCAGCAGTCCCTACCAGACCGGGACGAACTTCTACGAGCAGTACTTC | CASSPYQTGTNFYEQYF
. | TRBJ2-7 | TRBV5-1 | TRBD1 | TGCGCCAGCAGCTCCGTCCTTTGGACAGGGGTCGACGAGCAGTACTTC | CASSSVLWTGVDEQYF
. | TRBJ2-7 | TRBV2 | TRBD2 | TGTGCCAGCAGTCGGACTAGCGGGAGTATCTACGAGCAGTACTTC | CASSRTSGSIYEQYF
. | TRBJ2-7 | TRBV2 | . | TGTGCCAGCAACTGGAGAGTTTACGAGCAGTACTTC | CASNWRVYEQYF
. | TRBJ2-1 | TRBV30 | . | TGTGCCTGGAGTGTACAGTACAATGAGCAGTTCTTC | CAWSVQYNEQFF
. | TRBJ1-2 | TRBV19 | . | TGTGCCAGTAGTCTGGGGCCAGGGGGCTACACCTTC | CASSLGPGGYTF
. | TRBJ2-7 | TRBV6-2/TRBV6-3 | . | TGTGCCAGCAGTTACTCGACAGGACCCTACGAGCAGTACTTC | CASSYSTGPYEQYF
. | TRBJ1-1 | TRBV28 | . | TGTGCCAGCAGTTCCCCGGACTTTAACACTGAAGCTTTCTTT | CASSSPDFNTEAFF
. | TRBJ2-2 | TRBV27 | TRBD2 | TGTGCCAGCAGTCCCCTAGCGGGAGTCACCGGGGAGCTGTTTTTT | CASSPLAGVTGELFF
. | TRBJ2-1 | TRBV5-1 | . | TGCGCCAGCAGCTTCCCCGGGTACGACAATGAGCAGTTCTTC | CASSFPGYDNEQFF
. | TRBJ1-2 | TRBV27 | . | TGTGCCAGCAGTCCCCTGAACCCTTGGGGCTACACCTTC | CASSPLNPWGYTF
. | TRBJ1-5 | TRBV7-6 | . | TGTGCCAGCAGCCGTGGACAGTCTAGCAATCAGCCCCAGCATTTT | CASSRGQSSNQPQHF
. | TRBJ2-3 | TRBV10-3 | . | TGTGCCATCAGTGCGCCCCGCACAGATACGCAGTATTTT | CAISAPRTDTQYF
. | TRBJ2-3 | TRBV5-4 | . | TGTGCCAGCAGCTTTGGCGGGATTAGCACAGATACGCAGTATTTT | CASSFGGISTDTQYF
. | TRBJ2-2 | TRBV5-1 | . | TGCGCCAGCAGAGGGTCGGCGGGCGGGGAGCTGTTTTTT | CASRGSAGGELFF
. | TRBJ1-5 | TRBV24-1 | . | TGTGCCACCAGTGATTTTCCCCTAGGGCCCCAGCATTTT | CATSDFPLGPQHF
. | TRBJ2-7 | TRBV6-4 | . | TGTGCCGGACCGGTCCCCGGGCCGTACGAGCAGTACTTC | CAGPVPGPYEQYF
. | TRBJ2-2 | TRBV19 | . | TGTGCCAGTAGTATAACAGGGCCCACCGGGGAGCTGTTTTTT | CASSITGPTGELFF
. | TRBJ2-3 | TRBV24-1 | TRBD1 | TGTGCCACCAGAAGAGGGGGCTCAGATACGCAGTATTTT | CATRRGGSDTQYF
. | TRBJ2-1 | TRBV11-3 | TRBD1 | TGTGCCAGCAGCGTAACAGGGGGCGATGAGCAGTTCTTC | CASSVTGGDEQFF
. | TRBJ1-3 | TRBV19 | TRBD1 | TGTGCCAGTAGTCAGGGGGCTGGAAACACCATATATTTT | CASSQGAGNTIYF
. | TRBJ2-1 | TRBV15 | . | TGTGCCACCAGCAGACCCCCACTTGGTAGCGGCCCCTACAATGAGCAGTTCTTC | CATSRPPLGSGPYNEQFF
. | TRBJ2-2 | TRBV5-1 | . | TGCGCCAGCAGCTTGGTACCGGGTGGCACCGGGGAGCTGTTTTTT | CASSLVPGGTGELFF
. | TRBJ2-2 | TRBV30 | TRBD1 | TGTGCCTGGAGTCCAGGGACAGGGGAGGTCGGGGAGCTGTTTTTT | CAWSPGTGEVGELFF
. | TRBJ1-5 | TRBV19 | TRBD1 | TGTGCCAGCTCCCCACAGGGGCTTCAGCCCCAGCATTTT | CASSPQGLQPQHF
. | TRBJ2-3 | TRBV18 | . | TGTGCCAGCTCACTTCGATCGGGAAGCACAGATACGCAGTATTTT | CASSLRSGSTDTQYF